One sample yielded the 23 T cell receptor beta chains listed below, sequenced in a study of T cells in Graves' hyperthyroidism and ophthalmopathy. The investigators amplified TCR beta CDR3 regions from RNA transcripts. The primer set for the first-round RT-PCR of the TCR CDR3 was HTBI. MiXCR, applied by TCRdb to the multiplex PCR reads, yields one record per CDR3 protein. Of about 400,000 distinct CDR3 sequences listed, about a sixth are singletons. The specimen sequenced was blood. The receptors come from a woman aged 18 to 35 with Graves' hyperthyroidism.

The gene calls are TRBV5-4 and TRBJ2-3; D is ambiguous. Trimming cost V 9 bases and J 2 bases, with 7 bases left between them. The CDR3 contains 11 residues. CDR1 is SGHNT and CDR2 is YYREEE in the germline V gene (reference sequence). The CDR3 bases are TGTGCCACCTGGTCCACAGATACGCAGTATTTT. Amino acid sequence: CATWSTDTQYF.

There are many counts of this clonotype. The rearrangement links TRBV12-3 or TRBV12-4 to TRBJ1-2; D is undetermined. Trimming removed 3 bases from V and 8 bases from J, with 16 bases in between. This CDR3 has 14 residues. The CDR3 region has the DNA TGTGCCAGCAGTTTCCCTTTGCCCGGGAGGGGCTACACCTTC. Translation: CASSFPLPGRGYTF.

The chain couples TRBV7-3 to TRBJ2-6; D unclear. The CDR3 spans 16 residues. The germline gives CDR1 SGHTA, CDR2 FQGTGA. Trimming took 0 bases from V and 2 from J, leaving 8 bases between them. The CDR3, as DNA: TGTGCCAGCAGCTTAACGGGTACAGCTGGGGCCAACGTCCTGACTTTC. Protein product: CASSLTGTAGANVLTF.

This clonotype occurred many times. The chain carries TRBV7-3 and TRBJ2-7; D gene uncertain. There are 14 residues in the CDR3. Germline assignment: CDR1 SGHTA and CDR2 FQGTGA. V gave up 5 bases and J gave up 4 bases, with 15 bases separating them. The CDR3 region has the DNA TGTGCCAGCAGCGGATCAGGAATAATTTACGAGCAGTACTTC. Its translation is CASSGSGIIYEQYF.

The V call is TRBV20-1, the J call TRBJ2-1; weak D call: TRBD2 (7 bases). The CDR3 is 13 amino acids. CDR1 is DFQATT, CDR2 SNEGSKA, per germline (reference sequence). The germline V and J ends were trimmed by 0 bases and 8 bases, with 11 bases remaining between them. Here the CDR3 reads CSARDIGGHEQFF. The DNA for the CDR3 is TGCAGTGCTAGAGATATCGGGGGGCATGAGCAGTTCTTC.

The CDR3 region has the DNA TGTGCCAGCAGCTGGGGACTAGCGGGCGCATTATACAATGAGCAGTTCTTC. It encodes CASSWGLAGALYNEQFF. The V and J genes are TRBV28 and TRBJ2-1, with 12 nucleotides matching TRBD2. With 6 bases clipped from V and 4 bases from J, the junction kept 10 bases outside the gene matches. The CDR3 has 17 amino acids. Germline V gene data show CDR1 as MDHEN and CDR2 as SYDVKM.

This clonotype appeared many times. The genes are TRBV27 and TRBJ1-2; D is unclear. Germline CDR1 reads MNHEY; CDR2 reads SMNVEV (reference sequence). This CDR3 has 13 amino acids. Trimming took off 8 bases at V and 8 bases at J, with 18 bases between the two ends. CDR3 DNA sequence: TGTGCCAGCGCCTATACAGAGTTGGGGGGCTACACCTTC. Residues: CASAYTELGGYTF.

This clonotype was picked up many times. The CDR3 loop is CASSTSGLAGYPYNEQFF. In nucleotides, the CDR3 is TGTGCCAGTAGTACCTCTGGACTAGCGGGATACCCCTACAATGAGCAGTTCTTC. This sequence joins TRBV19 and TRBJ2-1, with 12 bases lining up with TRBD2. Per the germline V gene, CDR1 is LNHDA and CDR2 is SQIVND (reference sequence). The J segment lost 2 bases and the V segment lost 4 bases, leaving 9 bases of the junction unmatched. The CDR3 consists of 18 residues.

In its sample, this clonotype was seen a few times. This rearrangement joins TRBV4-1 to TRBJ2-4; D may correspond to TRBD1 or TRBD2 (5 bases each). Deletions cut 4 bases from V and 2 bases from J, with 18 bases between. The CDR3 length is 17 residues. The V gene's germline CDR1 is MGHRA and CDR2 YSYEKL. Written as DNA, the CDR3 is TGCGCCAGCAGCCCAAGTGGTCGGGGCGGGCCCAAAAACATTCAGTACTTC. Amino acids: CASSPSGRGGPKNIQYF.

This clonotype has ten or more counts. V usage is TRBV20-1 and J usage is TRBJ2-7; TRBD1 agrees at 7 bases. CDR1 DFQATT and CDR2 SNEGSKA come from the germline V gene (reference sequence). V lost 2 bases, J lost 6 bases, and 7 bases stayed unmatched. The CDR3 loop spans 13 amino acids. The CDR3 spells CSARKGAEGEQYF. CDR3 coding DNA: TGCAGTGCTAGAAAGGGGGCTGAGGGCGAGCAGTACTTC.

This clonotype has at least ten counts. The chain is built from TRBV5-1 and TRBJ1-2, with no clear D. Germline CDR1 SGHRS, CDR2 YFSETQ. This CDR3 is 13 amino acids long. V was pared by 0 bases and J by 7 bases, with 10 bases between. The CDR3 nucleotides read TGCGCCAGCAGCTTGGCCGGATTGAGTGGCTACACCTTC. The encoded protein is CASSLAGLSGYTF.

This clonotype has at least ten counts. The chain joins TRBV20-1 to TRBJ2-7; 14 nucleotides align to TRBD2. From germline, CDR1 is DFQATT and CDR2 SNEGSKA (reference sequence). The trim removed 6 bases at V and 3 bases at J, leaving 7 bases unmatched. There are 15 residues in the CDR3. CDR3: CSAIGLAGGYYEQYF. In DNA form, the CDR3 reads TGCAGTGCAATTGGACTAGCGGGAGGATACTACGAGCAGTACTTC.

This clonotype was observed a handful of times. V and J are TRBV29-1 and TRBJ1-2, with D perhaps TRBD1 (5 bases). Germline CDR1 reads SQVTM; CDR2 reads ANQGSEA. V shed 1 base and J shed 4 bases, with 10 bases lying between them. This CDR3 has 13 amino acids. The CDR3 spells CSVEVGQGYGYTF. CDR3 in DNA: TGCAGCGTTGAAGTAGGGCAGGGCTATGGCTACACCTTC.

The chain's CDR3 is CASSSGASVSYEQYF. The CDR3 nucleotides are TGTGCCAGCAGCTCCGGGGCTAGTGTCTCCTACGAGCAGTACTTC. This chain uses TRBV7-2 with TRBJ2-7; D possibly matches TRBD1 or TRBD2 (5 bases each). CDR3 length equals 15 residues. Germline V lookup: CDR1 SGHTA, CDR2 FQGNSA. V was pared by 4 bases and J by 0 bases, with 13 bases between.

DNA for the CDR3: TGTGCCAGCACCAATAGGCAGGGAGGGGGCCACACCGGGGAGCTGTTTTTT. Translated: CASTNRQGGGHTGELFF. This chain uses TRBV6-1 with TRBJ2-2; D is perhaps TRBD1 or TRBD2 (7 bases each). V lost 7 bases and J 3 bases, leaving 21 bases between the germline ends. The germline gives CDR1 MNHNS, CDR2 SASEGT. CDR3 length equals 17 residues.

The gene calls are TRBV6-2 or TRBV6-3 and TRBJ2-3; 10 bases line up with TRBD2. The ends lost 6 bases at V and 2 bases at J; junction bases unmatched: 14. From germline, CDR1 is MNHEY and CDR2 SVGEGT. The CDR3 spans 18 residues. CDR3 sequence: CASRSLAGASISTDTQYF. CDR3 coding DNA: TGTGCCAGCAGATCGCTAGCGGGGGCCTCCATCTCCACAGATACGCAGTATTTT.

This clonotype occurred many times. The chain uses TRBV3-1 and TRBJ2-1, with D unclear. From germline, CDR1 is LGHDT and CDR2 YNNKEL (reference sequence). This CDR3 has 14 amino acids. Trimming cost V 0 bases and J 7 bases, with 10 bases left between them. The CDR3 is CASSQEPLRNEQFF. The CDR3 DNA is TGTGCCAGCAGCCAAGAGCCGCTAAGGAATGAGCAGTTCTTC.

This clonotype was observed at least ten times. V gene TRBV20-1 combines with J gene TRBJ2-7, with 7 bases fitting TRBD2. After removal of 2 bases from V and 0 bases from J, the junction contained 7 bases not matched to a gene. This CDR3 spans 15 amino acids. CDR1 and CDR2 from the germline V gene are DFQATT and SNEGSKA (reference sequence). The CDR3 sequence: CSARSELASSYEQYF. The DNA for the CDR3 is TGCAGTGCTAGATCGGAACTAGCGAGCTCCTACGAGCAGTACTTC.

The chain employs TRBV9 and TRBJ2-1; 12 bases are shared with TRBD1. With 4 bases clipped from V and 8 bases from J, the junction kept 10 bases outside the gene matches. This CDR3 has 16 residues. Germline V gene lookup returns CDR1 SGDLS and CDR2 YYNGEE. The CDR3 DNA is TGTGCCAGCAGCCCCCCGGGGGGACAGGGGGCCTATGAGCAGTTCTTC. Residues: CASSPPGGQGAYEQFF.

The chain recombines TRBV20-1 with TRBJ2-3, with D perhaps matching TRBD1 or TRBD2 (6 bases each). Germline assignment: CDR1 DFQATT and CDR2 SNEGSKA (reference sequence). The CDR3 contains 14 residues. The CDR3 protein is CSLTGAWGGDTQYF. Here the CDR3 DNA reads TGCAGCCTCACGGGGGCGTGGGGTGGAGATACGCAGTATTTT.

The chain joins TRBV19 to TRBJ1-2; no definite D call. Trimming took off 3 bases at V and 8 bases at J, with 13 bases between the two ends. CDR3 length equals 13 residues. Germline V CDR1 and CDR2: LNHDA, SQIVND (reference sequence). The CDR3 here is CASSISYDSGYTF. The CDR3 coding sequence is TGTGCCAGTAGTATTTCGTACGACTCCGGCTACACCTTC. Based on the CDR3 plus reference TRBV19 and TRBJ1-2, the full variable domain is DGGITQSPKYLFRKEGQNVTLSCEQNLNHDAMYWYRQDPGQGLRLIYYSQIVNDFQKGDIAEGYSVSREKKESFPLTVTSAQKNPTAFYLCASSISYDSGYTFGSGTRLTVV.

Many counts were recorded for this clonotype. The chain employs TRBV7-9 and TRBJ2-1, with 7 bases aligning to TRBD1. From germline, CDR1 is SEHNR and CDR2 FQNEAQ (reference sequence). The CDR3 has 16 amino acids. V lost 1 base to trimming and J lost 2 bases; unmatched junction nucleotides: 5. The DNA for the CDR3 is TGTGCCAGCAGCTTAGGGGCAGGGGGAGCCTACAATGAGCAGTTCTTC. It codes for CASSLGAGGAYNEQFF. The variable domain in full, with the rest retrieved from reference TRBV7-9 and TRBJ2-1, is DTGVSQNPRHKITKRGQNVTFRCDPISEHNRLYWYRQTLGQGPEFLTYFQNEAQLEKSRLLSDRFSAERPKGSFSTLEIQRTEQGDSAMYLCASSLGAGGAYNEQFFGPGTRLTVL.

Only a few counts were recorded for this clonotype. The V and J genes are TRBV3-1 and TRBJ2-7; TRBD2 matches 12 bases. Germline V gives CDR1 LGHDT, CDR2 YNNKEL (reference sequence). The CDR3 consists of 16 residues. Trimming at V came to 1 base and at J to 7 bases, leaving 8 bases not matched to a gene. The DNA for the CDR3 is TGTGCCAGCAGCCAAGGGACTAGCGGGGCAAGAAGGGAGCAGTACTTC. Amino acids: CASSQGTSGARREQYF.